The T cell receptor (beta chain) described here comes from a study of graft-versus-host responses after intestinal transplantation. About this clone: Antigen specificity is unknown.

This CDR3 is 15 amino acids long. Germline values: CDR1 GTSNPN, CDR2 SVGIG (reference sequence). V shed 0 bases and J 3 bases; nucleotides not matched to a gene: 4. TCRdb keeps only in-frame clones here, not all; method: immunoSEQ multiplex PCR. The sample records about 96,000 clones, 80% to 95% being singletons. This receptor was identified in a human donor who received an intestinal transplant. V usage is TRBV30 and J usage is TRBJ1-4, with TRBD1 matching over 7 bases. Sequenced material: unstimulated CD4+ T cells sorted from spleen or lymph node cells, taken before intestinal transplant. CDR3 region: CAWSVLTGPNEKLFF. For the CDR3, the DNA is TGTGCCTGGAGTGTTTTGACAGGGCCTAATGAAAAACTGTTTTTT.